This T cell receptor beta chain is drawn from a study of cytotoxic CD8 clonotypes in ibrutinib-treated CLL. On the study more broadly: Median treatment time before response sampling was over 9 months, range 6 to 36.

Study conclusions and caveats: Sustained-remission and progressing patients had unequal sampling times.

CDR3 length: 12 residues. The V and J ends lost 6 bases and 4 bases respectively, with 9 bases between them. CDR1 and CDR2 (germline): SNHLY, FYNNEI. This table comes from immunoSEQ multiplex PCR, and its TCRdb copy is limited to in-frame clones, with some not included. The sample has 45,000 or so clones; about 72% are singletons. A note on this clone: Its target is unknown.

Sequencing used PBMCs, obtained after 12 months of ibrutinib treatment. This TCR derives from a human donor with chronic lymphocytic leukemia. The chain links TRBV2 to TRBJ1-1; D is uncertain. The CDR3 nucleotides read TGTGCCAGCAGGGAGACACCCACTGAAGCTTTCTTT. It is translated as CASRETPTEAFF.